In this sample, the clone carrying this T cell receptor (beta chain) turned up once. The CDR3 has 15 amino acids. The ends lost 5 bases at V and 1 base at J; junction bases unmatched: 4. CDR1 is SGHVS, CDR2 FQNEAQ, per germline. The sample comes from a study of blood T cell repertoires in COVID-19. Profiled with immunoSEQ multiplex PCR; TCRdb holds only in-frame clones, not every one. The table lists around 65,000 clones, around four fifths of them singletons. This clonotype originated in a man aged 70 or older with acute or convalescent COVID-19. The sample comprised peripheral blood. V and J are TRBV7-8 and TRBJ2-1; 8 positions match TRBD1. The DNA of the CDR3 is TGTGCCAGCAGCCGAGGACAGGGTTCCTACAATGAGCAGTTCTTC. It codes for CASSRGQGSYNEQFF.